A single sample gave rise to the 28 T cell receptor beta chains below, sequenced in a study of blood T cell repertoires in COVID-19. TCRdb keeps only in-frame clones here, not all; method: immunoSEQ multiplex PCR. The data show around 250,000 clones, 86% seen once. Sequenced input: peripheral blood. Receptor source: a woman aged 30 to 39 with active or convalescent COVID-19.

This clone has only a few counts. The CDR3 region is CASSLWDRGIDEQYF. The CDR3 DNA reads TGTGCCAGCAGTTTGTGGGACAGGGGGATCGACGAGCAGTACTTC. This rearrangement joins TRBV28 to TRBJ2-7; TRBD1 matches at 11 bases. Germline V gene data show CDR1 as MDHEN and CDR2 as SYDVKM. The CDR3 runs 15 residues. With 3 bases clipped from V and 5 bases from J, the junction kept 6 bases outside the gene matches.

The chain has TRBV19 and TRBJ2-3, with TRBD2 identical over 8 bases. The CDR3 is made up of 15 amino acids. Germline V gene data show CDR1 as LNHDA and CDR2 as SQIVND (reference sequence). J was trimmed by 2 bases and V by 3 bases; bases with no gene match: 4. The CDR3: CASSMNGGVTDTQYF. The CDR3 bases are TGTGCCAGTAGTATGAACGGGGGGGTCACAGATACGCAGTATTTT.

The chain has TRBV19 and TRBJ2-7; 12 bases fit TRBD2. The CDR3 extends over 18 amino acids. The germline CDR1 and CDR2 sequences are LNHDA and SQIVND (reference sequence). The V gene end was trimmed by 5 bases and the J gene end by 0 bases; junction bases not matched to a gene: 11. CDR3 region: CASSAMTSGGPSSYEQYF. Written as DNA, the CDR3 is TGTGCCAGTAGTGCTATGACTAGCGGGGGCCCTAGCTCCTACGAGCAGTACTTC.

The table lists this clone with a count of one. The CDR3 nucleotides are TGTGCCAGTGGTGATTTCGGGGTAGATACGCAGTATTTT. Amino acid sequence: CASGDFGVDTQYF. V is TRBV19 and J is TRBJ2-3; D might be TRBD2 (5 bases). This CDR3 region has 13 residues. The germline V and J ends were trimmed by 8 bases and 5 bases, with 14 bases remaining between them. Germline CDR1 reads LNHDA; CDR2 reads SQIVND (reference sequence).

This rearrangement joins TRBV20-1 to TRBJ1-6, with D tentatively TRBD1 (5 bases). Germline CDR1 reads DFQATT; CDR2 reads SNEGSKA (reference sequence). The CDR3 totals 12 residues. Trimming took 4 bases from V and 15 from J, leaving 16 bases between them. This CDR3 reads CSATEGAGHLHF. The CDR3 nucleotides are TGCAGTGCTACTGAAGGTGCAGGACACCTCCACTTT.

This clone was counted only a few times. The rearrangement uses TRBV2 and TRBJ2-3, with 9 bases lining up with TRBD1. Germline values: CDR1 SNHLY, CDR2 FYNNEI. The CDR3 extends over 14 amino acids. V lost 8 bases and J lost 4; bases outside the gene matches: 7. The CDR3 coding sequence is TGTGCCAGCTACGGACAGGGGAGTGCAGATACGCAGTATTTT. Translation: CASYGQGSADTQYF. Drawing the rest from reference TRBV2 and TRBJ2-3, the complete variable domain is EPEVTQTPSHQVTQMGQEVILRCVPISNHLYFYWYRQILGQKVEFLVSFYNNEISEKSEIFDDQFSVERPDGSNFTLKIRSTKLEDSAMYFCASYGQGSADTQYFGPGTRLTVL.

The CDR3 bases are TGTGCCGGCGGACAGACGAACTATGGCTACACCTTC. This translates into CAGGQTNYGYTF. This chain connects TRBV2 to TRBJ1-2, with D maybe TRBD1 (6 bases). The CDR3 is 12 amino acids. Per the germline V gene, CDR1 is SNHLY and CDR2 is FYNNEI. V was trimmed by 11 bases and J by 2 bases, leaving 12 bases between them. The full variable domain, with the rest looked up from reference TRBV2 and TRBJ1-2, is EPEVTQTPSHQVTQMGQEVILRCVPISNHLYFYWYRQILGQKVEFLVSFYNNEISEKSEIFDDQFSVERPDGSNFTLKIRSTKLEDSAMYFCAGGQTNYGYTFGSGTRLTVV.

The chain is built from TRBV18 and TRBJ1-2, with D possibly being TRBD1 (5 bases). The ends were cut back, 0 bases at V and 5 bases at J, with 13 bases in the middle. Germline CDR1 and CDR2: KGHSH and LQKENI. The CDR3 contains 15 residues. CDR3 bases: TGTGCCAGCTCACCACCGAACAGGTCAAGGTATGGCTACACCTTC. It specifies CASSPPNRSRYGYTF. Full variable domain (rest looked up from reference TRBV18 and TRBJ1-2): NAGVMQNPRHLVRRRGQEARLRCSPMKGHSHVYWYRQLPEEGLKFMVYLQKENIIDESGMPKERFSAEFPKEGPSILRIQQVVRGDSAAYFCASSPPNRSRYGYTFGSGTRLTVV.

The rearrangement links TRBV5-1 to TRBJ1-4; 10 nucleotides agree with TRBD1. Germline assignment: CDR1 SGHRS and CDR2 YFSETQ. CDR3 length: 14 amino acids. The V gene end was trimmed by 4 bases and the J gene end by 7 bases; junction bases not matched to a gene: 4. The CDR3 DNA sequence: TGCGCCAGCAGCCGGGACAGGGGAGGTGAAAAACTGTTTTTT. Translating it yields CASSRDRGGEKLFF.

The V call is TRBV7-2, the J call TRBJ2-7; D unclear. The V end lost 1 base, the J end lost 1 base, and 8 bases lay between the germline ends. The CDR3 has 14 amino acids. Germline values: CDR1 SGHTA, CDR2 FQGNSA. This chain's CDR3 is CASSLGQSSYEQYF. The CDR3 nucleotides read TGTGCCAGCAGCTTAGGGCAGTCTTCCTACGAGCAGTACTTC. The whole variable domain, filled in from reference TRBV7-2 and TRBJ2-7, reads GAGVSQSPSNKVTEKGKDVELRCDPISGHTALYWYRQSLGQGLEFLIYFQGNSAPDKSGLPSDRFSAERTGGSVSTLTIQRTQQEDSAVYLCASSLGQSSYEQYFGPGTRLTVT.

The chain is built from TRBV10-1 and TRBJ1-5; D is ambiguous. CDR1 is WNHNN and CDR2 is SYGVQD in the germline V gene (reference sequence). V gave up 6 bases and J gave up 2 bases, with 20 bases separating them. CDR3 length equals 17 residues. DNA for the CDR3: TGCGCCAGCAGGGGCCAGGTTCTTTCCTTGGGCAATCAGCCCCAGCATTTT. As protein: CASRGQVLSLGNQPQHF.

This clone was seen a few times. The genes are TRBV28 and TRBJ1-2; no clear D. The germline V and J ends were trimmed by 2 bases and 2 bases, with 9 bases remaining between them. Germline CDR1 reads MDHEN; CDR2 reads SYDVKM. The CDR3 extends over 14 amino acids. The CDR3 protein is CASSLADLNYGYTF. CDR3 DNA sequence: TGTGCCAGCAGTTTAGCCGACTTGAACTATGGCTACACCTTC.

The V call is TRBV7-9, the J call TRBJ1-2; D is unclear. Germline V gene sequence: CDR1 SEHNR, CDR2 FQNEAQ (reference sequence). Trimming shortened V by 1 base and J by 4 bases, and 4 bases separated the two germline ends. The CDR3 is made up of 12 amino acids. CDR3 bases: TGTGCCAGCAGCTTAGTGGCCTATGGCTACACCTTC. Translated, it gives CASSLVAYGYTF.

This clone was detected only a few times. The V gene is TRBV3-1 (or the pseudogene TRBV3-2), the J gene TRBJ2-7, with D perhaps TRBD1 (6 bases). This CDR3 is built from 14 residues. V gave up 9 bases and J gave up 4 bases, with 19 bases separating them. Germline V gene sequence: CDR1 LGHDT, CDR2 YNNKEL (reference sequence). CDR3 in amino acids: CARGTHGDFYEQYF. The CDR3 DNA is TGTGCCAGGGGGACACACGGGGATTTTTACGAGCAGTACTTC.

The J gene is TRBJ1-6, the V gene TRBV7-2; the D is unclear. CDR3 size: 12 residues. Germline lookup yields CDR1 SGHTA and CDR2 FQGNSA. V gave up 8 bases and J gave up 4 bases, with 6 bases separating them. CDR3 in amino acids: CASAGYNSPLHF. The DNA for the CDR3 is TGTGCCAGCGCGGGGTATAATTCACCCCTCCACTTT.

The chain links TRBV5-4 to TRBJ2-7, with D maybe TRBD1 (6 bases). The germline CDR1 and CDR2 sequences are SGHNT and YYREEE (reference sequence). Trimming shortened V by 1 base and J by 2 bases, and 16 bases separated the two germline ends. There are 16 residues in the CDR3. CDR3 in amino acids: CASSLWQGLATYEQYF. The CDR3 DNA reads TGTGCCAGCAGCTTGTGGCAGGGGCTGGCGACCTACGAGCAGTACTTC.

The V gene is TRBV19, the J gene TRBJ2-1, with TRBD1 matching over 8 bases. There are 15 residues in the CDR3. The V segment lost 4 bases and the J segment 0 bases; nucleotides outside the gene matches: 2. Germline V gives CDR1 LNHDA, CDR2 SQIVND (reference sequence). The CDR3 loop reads CASSRQGSSYNEQFF. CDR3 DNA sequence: TGTGCCAGTAGTAGACAGGGGAGCTCCTACAATGAGCAGTTCTTC. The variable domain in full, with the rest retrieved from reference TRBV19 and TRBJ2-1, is DGGITQSPKYLFRKEGQNVTLSCEQNLNHDAMYWYRQDPGQGLRLIYYSQIVNDFQKGDIAEGYSVSREKKESFPLTVTSAQKNPTAFYLCASSRQGSSYNEQFFGPGTRLTVL.

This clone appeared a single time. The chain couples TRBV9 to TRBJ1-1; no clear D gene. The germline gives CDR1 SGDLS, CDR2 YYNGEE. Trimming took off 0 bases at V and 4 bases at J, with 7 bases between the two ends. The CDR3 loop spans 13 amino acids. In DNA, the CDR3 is TGTGCCAGCAGCGTAGCCACAAGCACTGAAGCTTTCTTT. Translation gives CASSVATSTEAFF.

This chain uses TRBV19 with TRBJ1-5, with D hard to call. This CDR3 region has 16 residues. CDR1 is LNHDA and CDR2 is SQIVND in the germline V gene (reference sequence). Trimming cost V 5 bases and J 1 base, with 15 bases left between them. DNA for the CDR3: TGTGCCAGTAGTCCCGGGTCCCGAAGAAGCAATCAGCCCCAGCATTTT. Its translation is CASSPGSRRSNQPQHF.

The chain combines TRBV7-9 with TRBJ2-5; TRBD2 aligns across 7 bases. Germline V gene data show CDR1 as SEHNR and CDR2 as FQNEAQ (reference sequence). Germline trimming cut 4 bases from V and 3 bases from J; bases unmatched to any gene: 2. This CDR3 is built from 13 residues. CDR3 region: CASSSRGEETQYF. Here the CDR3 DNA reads TGTGCCAGCAGCTCTCGGGGGGAAGAGACCCAGTACTTC.

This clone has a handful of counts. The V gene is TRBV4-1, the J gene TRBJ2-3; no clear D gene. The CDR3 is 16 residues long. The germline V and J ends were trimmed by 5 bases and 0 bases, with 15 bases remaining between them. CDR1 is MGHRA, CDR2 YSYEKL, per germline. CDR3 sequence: CASSVPILSSTDTQYF. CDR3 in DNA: TGCGCCAGCAGCGTTCCTATCTTGTCTAGCACAGATACGCAGTATTTT.

The CDR3 DNA is TGCAGCGTTGAAAGGTGGGATAAGCGGGGGGGCGATACTGAGCAGTTCTTC. It yields the protein CSVERWDKRGGDTEQFF. V and J are TRBV29-1 and TRBJ2-1; 10 bases agree with TRBD2. The CDR3 has 17 residues. From germline, CDR1 is SQVTM and CDR2 ANQGSEA. V lost 2 bases to trimming and J lost 9 bases; unmatched junction nucleotides: 16.

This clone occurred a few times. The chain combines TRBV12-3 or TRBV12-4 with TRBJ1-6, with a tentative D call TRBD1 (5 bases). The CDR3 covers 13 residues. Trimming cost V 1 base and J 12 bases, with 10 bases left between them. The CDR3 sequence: CASSLVGGEPLHF. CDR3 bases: TGTGCCAGCAGTTTAGTGGGGGGGGAACCCCTCCACTTT.

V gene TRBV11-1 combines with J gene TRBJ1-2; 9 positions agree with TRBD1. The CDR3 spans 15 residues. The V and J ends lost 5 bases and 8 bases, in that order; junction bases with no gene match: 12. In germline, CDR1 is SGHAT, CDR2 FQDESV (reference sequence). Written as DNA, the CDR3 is TGTGCCAGCAGCCCCCTCGGGACAGGGAGGCGAGGCTACACCTTC. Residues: CASSPLGTGRRGYTF.

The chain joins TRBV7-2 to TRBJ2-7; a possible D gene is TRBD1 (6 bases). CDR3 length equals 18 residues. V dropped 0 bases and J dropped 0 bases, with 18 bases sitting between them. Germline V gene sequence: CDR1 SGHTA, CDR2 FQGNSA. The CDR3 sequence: CASSLALTQGTLSYEQYF. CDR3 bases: TGTGCCAGCAGCTTAGCACTCACACAGGGCACCCTCTCCTACGAGCAGTACTTC.

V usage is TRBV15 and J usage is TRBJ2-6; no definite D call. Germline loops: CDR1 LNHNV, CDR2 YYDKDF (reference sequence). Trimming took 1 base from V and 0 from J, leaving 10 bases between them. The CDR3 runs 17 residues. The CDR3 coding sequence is TGTGCCACCAGCAGAGGCCCTACCCTCTCTGGGGCCAACGTCCTGACTTTC. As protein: CATSRGPTLSGANVLTF.

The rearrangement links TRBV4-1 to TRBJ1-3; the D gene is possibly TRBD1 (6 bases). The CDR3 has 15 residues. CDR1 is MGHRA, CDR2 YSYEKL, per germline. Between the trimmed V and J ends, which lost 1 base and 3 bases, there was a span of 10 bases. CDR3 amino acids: CASSQVQGGGNTIYF. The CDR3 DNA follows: TGCGCCAGCAGCCAAGTACAGGGTGGTGGAAACACCATATATTTT.

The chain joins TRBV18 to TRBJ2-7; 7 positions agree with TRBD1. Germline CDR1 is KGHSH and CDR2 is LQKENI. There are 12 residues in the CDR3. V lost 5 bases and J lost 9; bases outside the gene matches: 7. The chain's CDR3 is CASSDRAVGQYF. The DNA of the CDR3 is TGTGCCAGCTCAGACAGGGCGGTAGGGCAGTACTTC.